The 8 T cell receptor beta chains presented below share a single source sample, sequenced in a study of control samples from healthy donors and cancer patients. The table came from immunoSEQ multiplex PCR; TCRdb's copy has only in-frame clones and leaves some out. The data contain approximately 150,000 clones, 85% to 95% of them singletons. Specimen: blood. The receptor set was obtained from a woman between 18 and 29 years old in good health.

In its sample, this clone was seen a few times. The chain joins TRBV5-1 to TRBJ1-5, with 9 bases fitting TRBD1. Looked up from germline, CDR1 is SGHRS and CDR2 is YFSETQ. The V gene end was trimmed by 0 bases and the J gene end by 13 bases; junction bases not matched to a gene: 8. The CDR3 totals 14 residues. The CDR3 DNA reads as TGCGCCAGCAGCTTGGGGACAGGGGACCTCCTTCAGCATTTT. As protein: CASSLGTGDLLQHF.

With respect to this clone: Other DNA sequences in this sample translate to the same CDR3. The chain joins TRBV18 to TRBJ1-1, with D unresolved. This CDR3 contains 13 residues. V shed 3 bases and J shed 2 bases, with 7 bases lying between them. Per the germline V gene, CDR1 is KGHSH and CDR2 is LQKENI. CDR3 nucleotides: TGTGCCAGCTCACCGGGGAGAAACACTGAAGCTTTCTTT. Encoded protein: CASSPGRNTEAFF.

CDR3 in amino acids: CASSKGDRADEKLFF. CDR3 nucleotide sequence: TGTGCCAGCAGCAAAGGGGACAGGGCGGATGAAAAACTGTTTTTT. The rearrangement uses TRBV21-1 and TRBJ1-4; no DNA check was done on the table's D call, TRBD1. TRBV21-1 is designated a pseudogene. The CDR3 runs to 15 residues.

The gene calls are TRBV6-2 or TRBV6-3 and TRBJ2-5, with TRBD1 identical over 9 bases. The trim removed 5 bases at V and 6 bases at J, leaving 13 bases unmatched. Germline CDR1 MNHEY, CDR2 SVGEGT. This CDR3 is built from 16 residues. Here the CDR3 reads CASSDPETGGWKTQYF. The CDR3 region has the DNA TGTGCCAGCAGTGACCCCGAGACAGGGGGTTGGAAGACCCAGTACTTC.

CDR3 sequence: CASSQVKYNEKLFF. The CDR3 DNA sequence: TGTGCCAGCAGCCAAGTAAAGTATAATGAAAAACTGTTTTTT. This chain links TRBV4-2 with TRBJ1-4; no reliable D call. Germline V gene lookup returns CDR1 LGHNA and CDR2 YNFKEQ. This CDR3 is 14 amino acids long. Deletions cut 1 base from V and 4 bases from J, with 7 bases between.

The chain carries TRBV11-3 and TRBJ1-1, with D uncertain. The germline CDR1 and CDR2 sequences are SGHNT and YENEEA. The CDR3 runs to 13 residues. Trimming left V 4 bases short and J 10 bases short, with 16 bases between. The CDR3, as DNA: TGTGCCAGCAGCTACACTCCCTCCGCGGGAGCTTTCTTT. Amino acid sequence: CASSYTPSAGAFF. Full variable domain (outside the CDR3, taken from reference TRBV11-3 and TRBJ1-1): EAGVVQSPRYKIIEKKQPVAFWCNPISGHNTLYWYLQNLGQGPELLIRYENEEAVDDSQLPKDRFSAERLKGVDSTLKIQPAELGDSAVYLCASSYTPSAGAFFGQGTRLTVV.

The chain is built from TRBV10-3 and TRBJ1-1; the D is unclear. Trimming stripped 0 bases from V and 1 base from J, with 9 bases between. Germline V lookup: CDR1 ENHRY, CDR2 SYGVKD. The CDR3 covers 15 residues. The CDR3 nucleotides are TGTGCCATCAGTGAGTCGAGCGATTCGAACACTGAAGCTTTCTTT. This sequence encodes CAISESSDSNTEAFF.

The chain has TRBV5-1 and TRBJ1-1; D possibly corresponds to TRBD1 (6 bases). From germline, CDR1 is SGHRS and CDR2 YFSETQ. The CDR3 contains 15 residues. V gave up 0 bases and J gave up 4 bases, with 13 bases separating them. This CDR3 reads CASSLEAGEITEAFF. The CDR3 DNA reads TGCGCCAGCAGCTTGGAGGCAGGGGAGATCACTGAAGCTTTCTTT. The full variable domain, completed using reference TRBV5-1 and TRBJ1-1, is KAGVTQTPRYLIKTRGQQVTLSCSPISGHRSVSWYQQTPGQGLQFLFEYFSETQRNKGNFPGRFSGRQFSNSRSEMNVSTLELGDSALYLCASSLEAGEITEAFFGQGTRLTVV.